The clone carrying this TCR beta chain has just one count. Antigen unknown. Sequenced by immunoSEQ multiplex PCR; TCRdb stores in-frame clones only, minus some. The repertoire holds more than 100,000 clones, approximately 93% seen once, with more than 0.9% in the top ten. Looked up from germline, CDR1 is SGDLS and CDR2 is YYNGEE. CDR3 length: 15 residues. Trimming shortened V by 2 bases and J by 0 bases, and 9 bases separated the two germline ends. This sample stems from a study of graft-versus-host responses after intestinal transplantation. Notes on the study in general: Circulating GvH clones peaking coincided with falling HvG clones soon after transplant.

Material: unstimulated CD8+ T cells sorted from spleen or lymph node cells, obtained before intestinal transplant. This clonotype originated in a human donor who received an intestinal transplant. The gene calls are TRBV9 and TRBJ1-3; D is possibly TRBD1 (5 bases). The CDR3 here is CASSVGTNSGNTIYF. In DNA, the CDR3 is TGTGCCAGCAGCGTTGGGACGAACTCTGGAAACACCATATATTTT.